A selection of T cell receptor beta chains follows, all from one sample in a study of lymphopenia after photon versus proton radiotherapy. Clones were sequenced by immunoSEQ multiplex PCR, and TCRdb holds only the in-frame ones, with some missing. The table lists about 7,300 clones, over 65% of them singletons. Material: peripheral blood, obtained from a patient treated with photon-based radiotherapy. The receptors derive from a man aged 25-45 years with gastric cancer. Each CDR3 is given with its conserved first and last residue. Each record gives: V gene, J gene, D gene, clone size, CDR3 DNA, CDR3 protein. The D gene is left open where the match is weak. Not every row has a clone size; where given, it reads once, few, many or a size class.

TRBV7-2	TRBJ1-1	TRBD1	-	TGTGCCAGCAGCTTAGCGGGACAGGGTAGGACTGAAGCTTTCTTT	CASSLAGQGRTEAFF
TRBV4-2	TRBJ2-2	TRBD2	-	TGTGCCAGCAGCCAAGGACTAGCGGGGGGCGCGAACACCGGGGAGCTGTTTTTT	CASSQGLAGGANTGELFF
TRBV11-3	TRBJ2-2	-	-	TGTGCCAGCAGCGAAAACCCTACTTTGAGGACCGGGGAGCTGTTTTTT	CASSENPTLRTGELFF
TRBV29-1	TRBJ1-2	TRBD1	-	TGCAGCGTTGTGTCAGGGGGCATAAACTATGGCTACACCTTC	CSVVSGGINYGYTF
TRBV11-2	TRBJ2-3	-	-	TGTGCCAGCAGCCAAGGCACTCCGCGGGATACGCAGTATTTT	CASSQGTPRDTQYF
TRBV15	TRBJ2-6	-	-	TGTGCCACCAGCAGAGATGGGGCACCCGGGGCCAACGTCCTGACTTTC	CATSRDGAPGANVLTF
TRBV29-1	TRBJ2-2	-	-	TGCAGCGTTGACACAGGGCAGAACGGGGAGCTGTTTTTT	CSVDTGQNGELFF
TRBV28	TRBJ1-1	-	few	TGTGCCAGCACGTCAGCGGACACTGAAGCTTTCTTT	CASTSADTEAFF
TRBV4-2	TRBJ2-5	TRBD2	-	TGTGCCAGCAGCCAAACTATAGCGGGGAGTCAAGAGACCCAGTACTTC	CASSQTIAGSQETQYF
TRBV2	TRBJ1-4	-	medium-sized	TGTGCCAGCATGAACAGGGCGGGGACTAATGAAAAACTGTTTTTT	CASMNRAGTNEKLFF
TRBV15	TRBJ1-4	-	-	TGTGCCACCAGCGAACGGACAGCCGCCGCTAATGAAAAACTGTTTTTT	CATSERTAAANEKLFF
TRBV5-1	TRBJ2-3	TRBD2	-	TGCGCCAGCAGCTTGGGAGGGGTAGCGGGGGATCTATTGGCTGCAGATACGCAGTATTTT	CASSLGGVAGDLLAADTQYF
TRBV28	TRBJ1-1	-	-	TGTGCCAGCAGTTTGGCAGGGGACAACACTGAAGCTTTCTTT	CASSLAGDNTEAFF
TRBV5-5	TRBJ2-7	-	-	TGCGCCAGCAGCCAAGTAGCGGACTTGTCCTACGAGCAGTACTTC	CASSQVADLSYEQYF
TRBV10-3	TRBJ1-5	TRBD1	few	TGTGCCAGCAGTAGGACAGGGGGCCTTTATCAGCCCCAGCATTTT	CASSRTGGLYQPQHF
TRBV5-4	TRBJ1-2	-	-	TGTGCCAGCAGCCCCTCCCCGGCTAACTATGGCTACACCTTC	CASSPSPANYGYTF
TRBV19	TRBJ2-5	-	-	TGTGCCAGTAGTATCAACAGTGGCACTGAGACCCAGTACTTC	CASSINSGTETQYF
TRBV4-1	TRBJ2-5	-	-	TGCGCCAGCAGCCTTAGCCTCCGACAGTACCAAGAGACCCAGTACTTC	CASSLSLRQYQETQYF
TRBV5-1	TRBJ1-1	-	-	TGCGCCAGCAGCTTGGCCGTTCCTCAGAGGAACACTGAAGCTTTCTTT	CASSLAVPQRNTEAFF
TRBV19	TRBJ2-5	-	-	TGTGCCAGTAAGGCGGATACTAAAGAGACCCAGTACTTC	CASKADTKETQYF
TRBV29-1	TRBJ2-7	-	-	TGCAGCGTGGGGGACCCCGACTACGAGCAGTACTTC	CSVGDPDYEQYF
TRBV7-3	TRBJ2-3	TRBD2	-	TGTGCCAGCAGCAAAGGACTAGCGGTTTCCACAGATACGCAGTATTTT	CASSKGLAVSTDTQYF
TRBV28	TRBJ2-7	-	once	TGTGCCAGCAGTTACCGGACCTACGAGCAGTACTTC	CASSYRTYEQYF
TRBV21-1	TRBJ2-7	-	few	TGTGCCAGCAGCAAAGGGGGACAGGGGGCGCGCGAGCAGTACTTC	CASSKGGQGAREQYF
TRBV6-1	TRBJ2-7	-	-	TGTGCCAGCAGTGAAGTTCGGCATAGCTACGAGCAGTACTTC	CASSEVRHSYEQYF
TRBV7-9	TRBJ2-7	TRBD1	once	TGTGCCAGCAGCTTGCCGGGACAGGGATCCTACGAGCAGTACTTC	CASSLPGQGSYEQYF
TRBV2	TRBJ2-5	TRBD1	-	TGCGCCAGCAGTTTCATGACAGGGGAAGAGACCCAGTACTTC	CASSFMTGEETQYF
TRBV19	TRBJ2-4	TRBD1	-	TGTGCCAGTAGTGAGACAGGGGGCGAGACCAAAAACATTCAGTACTTC	CASSETGGETKNIQYF
TRBV19	TRBJ1-1	-	once	TGTGCCAGTAGTATAGAAGCCTCGAAACCTGAAGCTTTCTTT	CASSIEASKPEAFF
TRBV9	TRBJ2-3	-	few	TGTGCCAGCAGCGTAGAAGATACGCAGTATTTT	CASSVEDTQYF
TRBV28	TRBJ1-5	TRBD1	-	TGTGCCAGCAGTTTACGAACAGGGGGAAGGGTGAATCAGCCCCAGCATTTT	CASSLRTGGRVNQPQHF
TRBV2	TRBJ1-2	-	-	TGTGCCAGCAGCCCTGGACAGCTCTATGGCTACACCTTC	CASSPGQLYGYTF
TRBV2	TRBJ1-2	-	few	TGTGCCAGCAGTGATACGGCCGGGGGTGGCTACACCTTC	CASSDTAGGGYTF
TRBV5-1	TRBJ1-1	-	-	TGCGCCAGCAGCTCGGACAGTCGCGGGTACACTGAAGCTTTCTTT	CASSSDSRGYTEAFF
TRBV2	TRBJ1-1	-	-	TGTGCCAGCAGGGCGGGGGGGAACACTGAAGCTTTCTTT	CASRAGGNTEAFF
TRBV9	TRBJ2-2	-	-	TGTGCCAGCAGCGTAGATCAGGCTAGCTGGACCGGGGAGCTGTTTTTT	CASSVDQASWTGELFF
TRBV6-1	TRBJ1-4	-	-	TGTGCCAGTAACCGGGAGGCCAATGAAAAACTGTTTTTT	CASNREANEKLFF
TRBV30	TRBJ2-5	-	-	TGTGCCTGGAGTGTTTGGGTGAGGGAGACCCAGTACTTC	CAWSVWVRETQYF
TRBV28	TRBJ2-7	TRBD2	-	TGTGCCAGCAGAGCTAGCGGGCTGCCTGGGGAGCAGTACTTC	CASRASGLPGEQYF
TRBV27	TRBJ1-1	TRBD1	-	TGTGCCAGCAGTTTATCTGACAGGGGGAAGGGTACTGAAGCTTTCTTT	CASSLSDRGKGTEAFF
TRBV5-1	TRBJ2-1	TRBD2	once	TGCGCCAGCAGCCTGGGACTAGCGGGGTACAATGAGCAGTTCTTC	CASSLGLAGYNEQFF
TRBV4-1	TRBJ2-1	-	-	TGCGCCAGCAGCCAACCTTTACAGGGTCCCCGCGGTACTGAGCAGTTCTTC	CASSQPLQGPRGTEQFF
TRBV5-4	TRBJ2-2	-	few	TGTGCCAGCAGCTCACAGGATACCGGGGAGCTGTTTTTT	CASSSQDTGELFF
TRBV7-6	TRBJ2-5	-	-	TGTGCCAGCGGACCCACACAAGAGACCCAGTACTTC	CASGPTQETQYF
TRBV7-3	TRBJ2-3	TRBD2	-	TGTGCCAGCAGCTCTACCGGGGGGAAGACAGATACGCAGTATTTT	CASSSTGGKTDTQYF
TRBV27	TRBJ2-3	-	-	TGTGCCATCTCTTCCGGTGGCTACAGCACAGATACGCAGTATTTT	CAISSGGYSTDTQYF
TRBV21-1	TRBJ1-1	-	-	TGTGCCAGCAGCTTTTCGGCGACTCCGGTCACTGAAGCTTTCTTT	CASSFSATPVTEAFF
TRBV9	TRBJ1-6	-	-	TGTGCCAGCAGGCGGGACGGACTAAATTCACCCCTCCACTTT	CASRRDGLNSPLHF
TRBV6-1	TRBJ1-1	-	few	TGTGCCAGCAGTCCCCTAGAAGGAAACACTGAAGCTTTCTTT	CASSPLEGNTEAFF